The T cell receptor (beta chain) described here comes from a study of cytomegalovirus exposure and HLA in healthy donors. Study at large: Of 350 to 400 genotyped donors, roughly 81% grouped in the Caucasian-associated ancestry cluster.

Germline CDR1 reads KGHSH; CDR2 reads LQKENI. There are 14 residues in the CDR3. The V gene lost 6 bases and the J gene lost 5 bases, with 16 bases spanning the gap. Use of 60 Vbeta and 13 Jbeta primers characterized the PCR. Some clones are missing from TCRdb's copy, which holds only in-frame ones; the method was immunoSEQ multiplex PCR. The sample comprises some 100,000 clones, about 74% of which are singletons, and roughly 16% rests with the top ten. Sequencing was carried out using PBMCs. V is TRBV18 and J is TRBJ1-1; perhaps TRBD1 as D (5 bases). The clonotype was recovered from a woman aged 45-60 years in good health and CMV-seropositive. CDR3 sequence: CASSQTTADTEAFF. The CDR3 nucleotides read TGTGCCAGCTCCCAGACGACAGCTGATACTGAAGCTTTCTTT.